This T cell receptor (beta chain) was captured in a study of CD8+ T cells in alopecia areata. Investigators isolated RNA and reverse transcribed it into cDNA to act as the sequencing template. TCRdb keeps only in-frame clones here, not all; method: immunoSEQ multiplex PCR. This table has roughly 280,000 clones, over 45% appearing once. Treatment meaning: oral pan-JAK inhibitor, 5-10 mg twice daily. From germline, CDR1 is SEHNR and CDR2 FQNEAQ (reference sequence). The CDR3 covers 13 residues. Trimming cost V 2 bases and J 5 bases, with 9 bases left between them. The chain has TRBV7-9 and TRBJ2-5; D remains unclear. This material consisted of CD4+ T cells sorted from blood, taken between weeks 51 and 52, from a patient treated with tofacitinib. This sequence was found in a human donor with alopecia areata. CDR3 loop: CASSLMASETQYF. The CDR3 bases are TGTGCCAGCAGCTTAATGGCCTCTGAGACCCAGTACTTC. The full variable domain, with the rest looked up from reference TRBV7-9 and TRBJ2-5, is DTGVSQNPRHKITKRGQNVTFRCDPISEHNRLYWYRQTLGQGPEFLTYFQNEAQLEKSRLLSDRFSAERPKGSFSTLEIQRTEQGDSAMYLCASSLMASETQYFGPGTRLLVL.